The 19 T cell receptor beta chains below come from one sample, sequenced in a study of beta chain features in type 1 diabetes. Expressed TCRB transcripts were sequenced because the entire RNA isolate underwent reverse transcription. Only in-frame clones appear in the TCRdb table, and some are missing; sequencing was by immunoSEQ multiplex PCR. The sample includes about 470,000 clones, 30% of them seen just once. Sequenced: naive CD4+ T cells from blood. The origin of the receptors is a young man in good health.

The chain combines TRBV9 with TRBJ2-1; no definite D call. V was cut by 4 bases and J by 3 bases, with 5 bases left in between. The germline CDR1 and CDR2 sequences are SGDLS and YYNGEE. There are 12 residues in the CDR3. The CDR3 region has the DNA TGTGCCAGCAGCCCCCTCTACAATGAGCAGTTCTTC. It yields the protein CASSPLYNEQFF.

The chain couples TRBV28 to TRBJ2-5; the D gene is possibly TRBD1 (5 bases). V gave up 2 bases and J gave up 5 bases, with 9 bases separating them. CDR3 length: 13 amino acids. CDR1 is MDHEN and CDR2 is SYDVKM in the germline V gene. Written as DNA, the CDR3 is TGTGCCAGCAGTTTACGACAGCCGGAGACCCAGTACTTC. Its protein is CASSLRQPETQYF.

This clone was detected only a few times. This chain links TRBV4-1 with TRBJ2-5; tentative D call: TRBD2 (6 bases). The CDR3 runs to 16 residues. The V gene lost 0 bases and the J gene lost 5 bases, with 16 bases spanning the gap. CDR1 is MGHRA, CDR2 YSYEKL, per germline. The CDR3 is CASSQEKSSGRETQYF. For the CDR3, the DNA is TGCGCCAGCAGCCAAGAGAAGAGTAGCGGACGGGAGACCCAGTACTTC.

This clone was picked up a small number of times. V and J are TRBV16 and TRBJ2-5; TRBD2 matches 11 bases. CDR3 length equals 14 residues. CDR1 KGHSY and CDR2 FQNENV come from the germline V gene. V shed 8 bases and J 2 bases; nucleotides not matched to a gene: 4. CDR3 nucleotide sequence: TGTGCCAGCGGAACTAGCGGGAGTCAAGAGACCCAGTACTTC. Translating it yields CASGTSGSQETQYF. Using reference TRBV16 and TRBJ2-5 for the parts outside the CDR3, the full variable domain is GEEVAQTPKHLVRGEGQKAKLYCAPIKGHSYVFWYQQVLKNEFKFLISFQNENVFDETGMPKERFSAKCLPNSPCSLEIQATKLEDSAVYFCASGTSGSQETQYFGPGTRLLVL.

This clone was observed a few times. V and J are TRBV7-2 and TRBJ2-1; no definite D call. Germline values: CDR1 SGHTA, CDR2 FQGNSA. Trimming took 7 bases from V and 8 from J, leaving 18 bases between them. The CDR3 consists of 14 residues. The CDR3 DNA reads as TGTGCCAGCACCGATGAGAGAATACGCGATGAGCAGTTCTTC. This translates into CASTDERIRDEQFF.

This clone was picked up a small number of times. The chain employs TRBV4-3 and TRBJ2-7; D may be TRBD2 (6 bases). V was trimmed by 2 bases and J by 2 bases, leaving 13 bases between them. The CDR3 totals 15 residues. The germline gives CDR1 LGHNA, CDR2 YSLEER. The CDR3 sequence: CASSQYSGATYEQYF. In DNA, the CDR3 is TGCGCCAGCAGCCAATACTCGGGAGCAACCTACGAGCAGTACTTC.

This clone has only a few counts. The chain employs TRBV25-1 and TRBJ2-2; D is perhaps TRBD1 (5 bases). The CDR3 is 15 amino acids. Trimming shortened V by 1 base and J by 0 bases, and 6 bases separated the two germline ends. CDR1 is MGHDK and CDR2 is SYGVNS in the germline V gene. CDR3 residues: CASSELQANTGELFF. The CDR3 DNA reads TGTGCCAGCAGTGAATTACAGGCGAACACCGGGGAGCTGTTTTTT.

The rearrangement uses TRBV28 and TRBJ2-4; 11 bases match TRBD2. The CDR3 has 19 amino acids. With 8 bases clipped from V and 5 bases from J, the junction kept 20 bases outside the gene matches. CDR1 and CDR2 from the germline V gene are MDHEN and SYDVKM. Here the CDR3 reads CASSLGPTTSGKKENIQYF. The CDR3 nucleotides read TGTGCCAGCTCTCTAGGGCCAACGACTAGCGGGAAGAAGGAAAACATTCAGTACTTC. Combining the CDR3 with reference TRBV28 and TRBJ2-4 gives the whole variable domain DVKVTQSSRYLVKRTGEKVFLECVQDMDHENMFWYRQDPGLGLRLIYFSYDVKMKEKGDIPEGYSVSREKKERFSLILESASTNQTSMYLCASSLGPTTSGKKENIQYFGAGTRLSVL.

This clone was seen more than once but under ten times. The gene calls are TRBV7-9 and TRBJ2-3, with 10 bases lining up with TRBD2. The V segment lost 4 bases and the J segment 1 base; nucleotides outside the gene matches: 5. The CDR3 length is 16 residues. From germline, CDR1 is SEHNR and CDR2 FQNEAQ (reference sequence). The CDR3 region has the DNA TGTGCCAGCAGCTCCGTAGCGGGAGGCGGCACAGATACGCAGTATTTT. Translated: CASSSVAGGGTDTQYF. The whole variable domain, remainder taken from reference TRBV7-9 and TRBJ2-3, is DTGVSQNPRHKITKRGQNVTFRCDPISEHNRLYWYRQTLGQGPEFLTYFQNEAQLEKSRLLSDRFSAERPKGSFSTLEIQRTEQGDSAMYLCASSSVAGGGTDTQYFGPGTRLTVL.

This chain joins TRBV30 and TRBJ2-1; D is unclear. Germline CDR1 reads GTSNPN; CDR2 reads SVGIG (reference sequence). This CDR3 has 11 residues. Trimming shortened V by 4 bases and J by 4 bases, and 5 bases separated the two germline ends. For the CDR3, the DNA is TGTGCCTGGACCCTTTACAATGAGCAGTTCTTC. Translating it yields CAWTLYNEQFF.

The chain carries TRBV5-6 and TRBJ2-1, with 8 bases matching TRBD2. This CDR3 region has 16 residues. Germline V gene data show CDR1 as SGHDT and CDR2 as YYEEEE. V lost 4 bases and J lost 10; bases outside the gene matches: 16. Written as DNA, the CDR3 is TGTGCCAGCAGCCTCGAAGGGAGCGGGAGAAGTAGGGAGCAGTTCTTC. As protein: CASSLEGSGRSREQFF.

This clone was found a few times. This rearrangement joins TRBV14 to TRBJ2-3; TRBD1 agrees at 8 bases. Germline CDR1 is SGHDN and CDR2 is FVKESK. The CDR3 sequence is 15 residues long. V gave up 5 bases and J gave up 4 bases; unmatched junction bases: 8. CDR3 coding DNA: TGTGCCAGCAGCGACGGACAGGGTTGGGCAGATACGCAGTATTTT. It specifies CASSDGQGWADTQYF.

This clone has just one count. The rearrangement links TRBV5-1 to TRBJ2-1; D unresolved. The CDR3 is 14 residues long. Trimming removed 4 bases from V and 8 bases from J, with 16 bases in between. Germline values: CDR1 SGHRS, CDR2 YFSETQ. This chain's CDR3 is CASSPAGVEDEQFF. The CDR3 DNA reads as TGCGCCAGCAGCCCAGCCGGCGTCGAGGATGAGCAGTTCTTC.

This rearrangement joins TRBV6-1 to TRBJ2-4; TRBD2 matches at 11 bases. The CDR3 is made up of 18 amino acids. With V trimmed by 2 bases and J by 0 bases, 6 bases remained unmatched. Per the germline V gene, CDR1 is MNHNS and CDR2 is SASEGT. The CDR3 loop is CASSETLSGRVAKNIQYF. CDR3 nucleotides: TGTGCCAGCAGTGAAACACTTAGCGGGAGGGTAGCCAAAAACATTCAGTACTTC.

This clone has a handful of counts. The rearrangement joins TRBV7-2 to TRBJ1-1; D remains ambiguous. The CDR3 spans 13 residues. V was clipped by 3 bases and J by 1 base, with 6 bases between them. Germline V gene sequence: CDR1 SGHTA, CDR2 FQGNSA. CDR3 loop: CASSFERNTEAFF. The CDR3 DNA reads TGTGCCAGCAGCTTCGAGAGGAACACTGAAGCTTTCTTT.

In nucleotides, the CDR3 is TGTGCCAGCAGCGTAGGGACAGGGACAACAGATACGCAGTATTTT. It is translated as CASSVGTGTTDTQYF. J is TRBJ2-3 and V is TRBV9, with 8 bases lining up with TRBD1. V shed 0 bases and J 3 bases; nucleotides not matched to a gene: 3. The CDR3 contains 15 residues. In germline, CDR1 is SGDLS, CDR2 YYNGEE.

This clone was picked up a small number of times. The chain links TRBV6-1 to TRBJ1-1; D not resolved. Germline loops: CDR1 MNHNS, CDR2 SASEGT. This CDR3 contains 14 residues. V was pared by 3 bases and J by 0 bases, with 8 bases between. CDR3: CASSDRYMNTEAFF. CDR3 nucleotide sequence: TGTGCCAGCAGTGATCGGTACATGAACACTGAAGCTTTCTTT.

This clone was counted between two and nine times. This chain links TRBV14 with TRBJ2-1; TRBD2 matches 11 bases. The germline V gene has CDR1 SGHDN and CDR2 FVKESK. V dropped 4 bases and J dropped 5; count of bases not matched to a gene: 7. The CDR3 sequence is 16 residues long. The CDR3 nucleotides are TGTGCCAGCAGCCGAGTAGCGGGAGGGCCGAACAATGAGCAGTTCTTC. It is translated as CASSRVAGGPNNEQFF.

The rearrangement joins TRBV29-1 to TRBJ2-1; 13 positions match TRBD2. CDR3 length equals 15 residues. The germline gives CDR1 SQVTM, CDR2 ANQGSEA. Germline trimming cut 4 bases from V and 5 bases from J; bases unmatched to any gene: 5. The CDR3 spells CSVVVLAGGDNEQFF. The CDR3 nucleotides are TGCAGCGTTGTTGTACTAGCGGGAGGGGACAATGAGCAGTTCTTC.